Shown below are 26 T cell receptor beta chains from a single sample sequenced in a study of response to subunit inactivated influenza vaccine (dated by TCRdb to 2017 to 2018). Library preparation was by RT-PCR. Sequencing took place on an Illumina HiSeq 2500. Using fastp trimming at Q25 and MiXCR clonotype assembly, TCRdb reanalyzed the public sequencing data and kept in-frame beta chains. Entries are consolidated by CDR3 protein sequence, retaining the most common genes and DNA. For this sample there are around 540,000 distinct CDR3 sequences; 10% to 15% appear just once. The ten largest clones take up roughly a tenth of the sample. The source material was PBMCs from blood, sampled on the day of vaccination. Source of these receptors: a man between 45 and 60 years old who received an inactivated influenza vaccine. Donor details come from another sample of the same person, matched by shared clones.

This chain joins TRBV25-1 and TRBJ2-1, with 8 positions matching TRBD2. CDR1 is MGHDK, CDR2 SYGVNS, per germline. V shed 2 bases and J 8 bases; nucleotides not matched to a gene: 11. The CDR3 contains 16 residues. The CDR3 is CASSETRLAGPHEQFF. The CDR3 DNA follows: TGTGCCAGCAGTGAAACGCGCTTAGCGGGACCCCATGAGCAGTTCTTC. The full variable domain, completed using reference TRBV25-1 and TRBJ2-1, is EADIYQTPRYLVIGTGKKITLECSQTMGHDKMYWYQQDPGMELHLIHYSYGVNSTEKGDLSSESTVSRIRTEHFPLTLESARPSHTSQYLCASSETRLAGPHEQFFGPGTRLTVL.

The chain carries TRBV4-3 and TRBJ2-1; D unclear. With 0 bases removed from V and 3 bases from J, the gap between germline ends came to 12 bases. CDR1 is LGHNA and CDR2 is YSLEER in the germline V gene. CDR3 length: 16 residues. The CDR3 protein is CASSQDRRRDYNEQFF. The DNA for the CDR3 is TGCGCCAGCAGCCAAGATCGGCGACGAGACTACAATGAGCAGTTCTTC.

The V call is TRBV20-1, the J call TRBJ1-1; D is perhaps TRBD1 (6 bases). V was clipped by 6 bases and J by 0 bases, with 11 bases between them. In germline, CDR1 is DFQATT, CDR2 SNEGSKA (reference sequence). CDR3 length: 13 amino acids. The CDR3 DNA is TGCAGTGCGCGTCAGGGGATGAACACTGAAGCTTTCTTT. It specifies CSARQGMNTEAFF.

The gene calls are TRBV7-9 and TRBJ2-7; D gene ambiguous. Germline lookup yields CDR1 SEHNR and CDR2 FQNEAQ (reference sequence). Trimming took 2 bases from V and 2 from J, leaving 10 bases between them. The CDR3 spans 14 residues. CDR3 in amino acids: CASSLSRTPYEQYF. For the CDR3, the DNA is TGTGCCAGCAGCTTATCCCGGACCCCCTACGAGCAGTACTTC.

The chain has TRBV3-1 and TRBJ2-7; no clear D. This CDR3 has 15 amino acids. The ends were cut back, 1 base at V and 4 bases at J, with 14 bases in the middle. CDR1 is LGHDT and CDR2 is YNNKEL in the germline V gene (reference sequence). The CDR3 loop reads CASSQARDPGYEQYF. Written as DNA, the CDR3 is TGTGCCAGCAGCCAAGCCAGAGACCCTGGGTACGAGCAGTACTTC.

This clonotype occurred a few times. The chain joins TRBV4-3 to TRBJ2-7; tentative D call: TRBD1 (5 bases). The ends were cut back, 1 base at V and 4 bases at J, with 11 bases in the middle. The CDR3 totals 14 residues. Germline CDR1 LGHNA, CDR2 YSLEER. The CDR3 bases are TGCGCCAGCAGCCAAGCGGCAGGGAAGTACGAGCAGTACTTC. Protein: CASSQAAGKYEQYF.

The chain is built from TRBV20-1 and TRBJ2-2, with D possibly being TRBD1 (7 bases). Trimming left V 2 bases short and J 6 bases short, with 10 bases between. Germline-derived CDR1 and CDR2 are DFQATT and SNEGSKA (reference sequence). The CDR3 extends over 13 amino acids. In DNA form, the CDR3 reads TGCAGTGCTAGACAGGGGGGCCCCGGGGAGCTGTTTTTT. Translating gives CSARQGGPGELFF.

This clonotype was counted at least ten times. The rearrangement links TRBV7-3 to TRBJ2-1; TRBD1 aligns across 8 bases. The CDR3 covers 13 residues. After removal of 5 bases from V and 6 bases from J, the junction contained 3 bases not matched to a gene. Germline-derived CDR1 and CDR2 are SGHTA and FQGTGA. CDR3 coding DNA: TGTGCCAGCAGCGCGACAGGGGTCAATGAGCAGTTCTTC. It yields the protein CASSATGVNEQFF.

This chain uses TRBV10-3 with TRBJ2-7; D perhaps matches TRBD2 (5 bases). Germline lookup yields CDR1 ENHRY and CDR2 SYGVKD. The CDR3 runs to 14 residues. Trimming removed 0 bases at V and 2 bases at J, with 8 bases between. The CDR3 coding sequence is TGTGCCATCAGTGAGTCCTGGGGAGCCTACGAGCAGTACTTC. This sequence encodes CAISESWGAYEQYF.

The chain couples TRBV6-2 or TRBV6-3 to TRBJ2-7; D may be TRBD2 (5 bases). This CDR3 region has 14 residues. Trimming stripped 5 bases from V and 0 bases from J, with 11 bases between. In germline, CDR1 is MNHEY, CDR2 SVGEGT. CDR3 coding DNA: TGTGCCAGCAGTCGGACTCTGAGCTCCTACGAGCAGTACTTC. Amino acid sequence: CASSRTLSSYEQYF.

The rearrangement links TRBV20-1 to TRBJ2-1; unclear D gene. This CDR3 has 13 amino acids. The V end lost 3 bases, the J end lost 3 bases, and 9 bases lay between the germline ends. CDR1 is DFQATT and CDR2 is SNEGSKA in the germline V gene (reference sequence). CDR3 sequence: CSASGLLYNEQFF. The DNA for the CDR3 is TGCAGTGCTAGTGGTCTCCTCTACAATGAGCAGTTCTTC.

This clonotype has a count of ten or more. The V and J genes are TRBV12-3 or TRBV12-4 and TRBJ2-7, with 9 bases that match TRBD2. J lost 3 bases, V lost 4 bases, and 4 bases had no gene match. The CDR3 is made up of 14 amino acids. The CDR3 sequence: CASSYLSGGYEQYF. The CDR3 DNA sequence: TGTGCCAGCAGTTATCTTAGCGGGGGCTACGAGCAGTACTTC.

This clonotype appeared many times. This chain links TRBV11-2 with TRBJ1-2, with D perhaps matching TRBD1 (6 bases). V gave up 4 bases and J gave up 6 bases, with 9 bases separating them. This CDR3 is built from 12 residues. In germline, CDR1 is SGHAT, CDR2 FQNNGV. In nucleotides, the CDR3 is TGTGCCAGCAGCTCGGAGGGGGATGGCTACACCTTC. Its protein product is CASSSEGDGYTF. Full variable domain (missing parts from reference TRBV11-2 and TRBJ1-2): EAGVAQSPRYKIIEKRQSVAFWCNPISGHATLYWYQQILGQGPKLLIQFQNNGVVDDSQLPKDRFSAERLKGVDSTLKIQPAKLEDSAVYLCASSSEGDGYTFGSGTRLTVV.

V usage is TRBV12-3 or TRBV12-4 and J usage is TRBJ2-2; D might be TRBD1 (5 bases). The CDR3 consists of 14 residues. Trimming removed 8 bases from V and 4 bases from J, with 14 bases in between. CDR3 DNA sequence: TGTGCCAGCTTTGATCAGGGCCGCACCGGGGAGCTGTTTTTT. This codes for CASFDQGRTGELFF.

This clonotype was seen at least ten times. The chain recombines TRBV18 with TRBJ1-6; the D is unclear. CDR1 KGHSH and CDR2 LQKENI come from the germline V gene. The CDR3 covers 15 residues. Trimming removed 3 bases at V and 4 bases at J, with 10 bases between. The CDR3 region has the DNA TGTGCCAGCTCACCGAAAGGCCCTTATAATTCACCCCTCCACTTT. Protein product: CASSPKGPYNSPLHF.

CDR3 sequence (DNA): TGCGCCAGCAGCCTAAGACTAGCGGGAGGTGGAGATACGCAGTATTTT. Translating it yields CASSLRLAGGGDTQYF. The chain combines TRBV5-1 with TRBJ2-3, with 13 bases lining up with TRBD2. The CDR3 sequence is 16 residues long. Germline values: CDR1 SGHRS, CDR2 YFSETQ. The ends lost 4 bases at V and 5 bases at J; junction bases unmatched: 7.

This chain links TRBV20-1 with TRBJ1-1, with D possibly being TRBD1 (5 bases). Looked up from germline, CDR1 is DFQATT and CDR2 is SNEGSKA (reference sequence). This CDR3 has 14 residues. V was cut by 6 bases and J by 1 base, with 15 bases left in between. CDR3 region: CSATPGARNTEAFF. CDR3 DNA sequence: TGCAGTGCCACCCCCGGGGCTAGGAACACTGAAGCTTTCTTT.

At least ten counts were recorded for this clonotype. CDR3 region: CASSQAQGAYNEQFF. In DNA, the CDR3 is TGTGCCAGCAGTCAGGCGCAAGGGGCCTACAATGAGCAGTTCTTC. The gene calls are TRBV6-1 and TRBJ2-1, with D possibly being TRBD1 (5 bases). The CDR3 covers 15 residues. Trimming shortened V by 5 bases and J by 2 bases, and 13 bases separated the two germline ends. Germline V gives CDR1 MNHNS, CDR2 SASEGT.

The chain links TRBV29-1 to TRBJ2-3; D perhaps matches TRBD2 (6 bases). The germline V gene encodes CDR1 SQVTM and CDR2 ANQGSEA. The CDR3 length is 17 residues. V lost 4 bases and J lost 1, with 21 bases in between. CDR3 region: CSVVGSGLTEGTDTQYF. DNA for the CDR3: TGCAGCGTTGTGGGGAGCGGGCTCACCGAGGGCACAGATACGCAGTATTTT.

This clonotype was counted between two and nine times. The chain joins TRBV4-1 to TRBJ2-6; D is unclear. The germline V gene encodes CDR1 MGHRA and CDR2 YSYEKL. The CDR3 is 13 amino acids. With 4 bases removed from V and 3 bases from J, the gap between germline ends came to 4 bases. The CDR3 here is CASSRNGANVLTF. CDR3 nucleotide sequence: TGCGCCAGCAGCCGTAATGGGGCCAACGTCCTGACTTTC.

This clonotype was counted a few times. The chain employs TRBV30 and TRBJ1-2; D remains ambiguous. Germline V CDR1 and CDR2: GTSNPN, SVGIG (reference sequence). V was shortened by 6 bases and J by 4 bases, with 15 bases between the two germline ends. This CDR3 is built from 13 residues. The chain's CDR3 is CACKGFDIYGYTF. The CDR3 bases are TGTGCCTGCAAGGGTTTCGACATCTATGGCTACACCTTC.

The chain couples TRBV7-8 to TRBJ2-3; D is undetermined. The CDR3 length is 14 residues. Germline V gives CDR1 SGHVS, CDR2 FQNEAQ. V lost 1 base, J lost 5 bases, and 10 bases lay in between. In DNA, the CDR3 is TGTGCCAGCAGCTTAGGGCCAACGGTAGATACGCAGTATTTT. Protein: CASSLGPTVDTQYF.

This clonotype was counted only a few times. The rearrangement links TRBV11-2 to TRBJ2-7; possibly TRBD1 for D (6 bases). Germline CDR1 and CDR2: SGHAT and FQNNGV. Trimming took off 1 base at V and 3 bases at J, with 10 bases between the two ends. The CDR3 contains 14 residues. The CDR3 DNA sequence: TGTGCCAGCAGCTTAGGGGACAAGTACTACGAGCAGTACTTC. Amino acids: CASSLGDKYYEQYF.

V gene TRBV20-1 combines with J gene TRBJ2-5, with D possibly TRBD2 on 6 matching bases. V gave up 2 bases and J gave up 2 bases, with 15 bases separating them. Germline lookup yields CDR1 DFQATT and CDR2 SNEGSKA (reference sequence). The CDR3 length is 15 residues. DNA for the CDR3: TGCAGTGCTAGATCCTGGCGGAGGGATCAAGAGACCCAGTACTTC. This codes for CSARSWRRDQETQYF.

The V gene is TRBV7-9, the J gene TRBJ2-7, with 13 bases that match TRBD2. The CDR3 loop spans 17 amino acids. The germline gives CDR1 SEHNR, CDR2 FQNEAQ (reference sequence). V shed 3 bases and J 4 bases; nucleotides not matched to a gene: 9. The CDR3 loop is CASSFGLAGAFSYEQYF. In DNA, the CDR3 is TGTGCCAGCAGCTTCGGACTAGCGGGGGCCTTTAGTTACGAGCAGTACTTC.

This clonotype turned up a few times. The rearrangement joins TRBV6-1 to TRBJ2-5, with 8 bases aligning to TRBD2. Unmatched junction bases numbered 11, after V lost 10 bases and J lost 4 bases. This CDR3 contains 14 residues. Germline CDR1 and CDR2: MNHNS and SASEGT. The CDR3 reads CATGAAGGRETQYF. CDR3 DNA: TGTGCCACTGGAGCTGCGGGAGGTAGAGAGACCCAGTACTTC.